This T cell receptor beta chain stems from a study of T cell repertoires in cytomegalovirus infection. Turning to the study itself: Recently identified HLA-C-restricted CMV epitopes were among the peptides used. Matching HLA type, along with CMV infection, was indicated by public TCR beta signatures.

Germline V gene sequence: CDR1 DFQATT, CDR2 SNEGSKA (reference sequence). The CDR3 is made up of 18 amino acids. J lost 5 bases, V lost 0 bases, and 15 bases had no gene match. TCRdb reprocessed the reads with MiXCR, giving one entry per CDR3 protein. The sample lists hundreds of thousands of distinct CDR3 sequences, about 28% seen once, with roughly 20% in the top ten. The sample holds a few counts of this clonotype. No antigen is known for it. This chain links TRBV20-1 with TRBJ2-5; 10 bases are shared with TRBD2. The sequence derives from a human donor in good health (CMV status not recorded). Some clones in this sample may be carry-over from other donors' samples. The sequenced sample was cultured PBMCs, obtained from culture after CMV antigen stimulation. The CDR3 region is CSARDFLGTSGMSETQYF. CDR3 bases: TGCAGTGCTAGAGATTTCCTGGGAACTAGCGGGATGAGCGAGACCCAGTACTTC.